Reported below is one T cell receptor (beta chain). Its antigen is unknown. No much larger clone is present one base from it, and per-base qualities are unavailable. The donors were healthy, HIV-negative adults who had no recently reported acute infections or vaccinations. Every donor was a Caucasian adult residing in Nashville, Tennessee, USA. Magnetic negative selection was used to enrich CD4+ T cells, after which naive cells were positively selected on CD45RA and the negative fraction became the memory subset. Blood was obtained by leukapheresis, after which PBMCs were separated by Ficoll-Histopaque density gradient centrifugation and cryopreserved in liquid nitrogen vapor phase. Purity and quantity of every magnetically sorted T cell population were checked by analytical flow cytometry. Genomic DNA was isolated from every sorted fraction and measured by UV absorbance on a Nanodrop 2000c. This specimen belongs to a study of shared clonotypes between healthy human individuals (dated by TCRdb to 2019 to 2021). For the wider study: A couple of women and three men aged 18 to 49 years were included in the cohort. Per donor, leukapheresis produced somewhere between about 0.9 and 9.5 billion PBMCs. For each donor, CD4 naive and CD4 memory were each given three plates, CD8 naive was given two plates, and CD8 memory was given one plate. To increase sequencing depth and limit assay-specific biases, TCR repertoire library preparation and sequencing were carried out by different laboratories using diverse techniques. To estimate repertoire size and how much clonotypes are shared between individuals, the study performed deep sequencing of blood TCR repertoires from a handful of healthy adults.

Taken from the germline V gene, the CDR1 and CDR2 loops are MDHEN and SYDVKM. V gives up 6 bases and J gives up 4 bases, and the segment between their germline ends measures 15 bases. Counted from cysteine to phenylalanine, this CDR3 has 14 amino acids. The DNA shown is the 42-base CDR3, in frame from base 1. Broader findings and caveats from the paper: Because the study included a small number of donors, the genetic and exposure-history diversity represented was limited. Compared with non-shared clonotypes, clonotypes shared by all four sorted-subset donors had higher generation probabilities. Sharing across a handful of donors was observed for 4.5% to 6.5% of naive CD4, over 3% of naive CD8, about 2.3% of memory CD4, and roughly 0.4% of memory CD8 clonotypes. Only blood was sampled, and tissue TCR repertoires likely differ from those in blood. Larger estimated clonotype richness was generally found for naive subsets than for memory subsets. Pairwise subsampling indicated that sequencing depth was expected to affect the degree of clonotype sharing among donors. Rarefaction of sorted-subset datasets indicated incomplete sequencing despite the large sequencing depth.

TCR CDR3 regions were amplified from genomic DNA by multiplex PCR using the deep immunoSEQ assay. Extracted genomic DNA from each cell subset was spread evenly across all wells of several immunoSEQ 96-well plates, with each plate serving as a replicate. For sorted subsets, each replicate PCR was loaded with about 0.2 ug genomic DNA, equivalent to about 30,000 T cell genomes. Purified libraries were measured with a Qubit 3.0 fluorometer, size-checked on a Bioanalyzer 2100, and measured again with the KAPA Library Quantification kit. Each immunoSEQ 96-well plate was sequenced on its own single-read 150-cycle Illumina NextSeq 550 flow cell. The authors' analysis ran thus. Because the immunoSEQ output included only junctional sequences and no quality scores, the filtering could not be the same as the filtering used for full-length reads. To assign V/J genes and CDR3, sequences were annotated using PyIR, a Python wrapper for IgBLAST v1.9, with IMGT germline references. Reads were removed for weak V/J assignments (E-value above 1e-6), missing CDR3, stop codons, out-of-frame junctions, or ambiguous translated residues. V3J clonotypes were defined as sequences sharing an identical inferred V gene, J gene, and CDR3 amino acid sequence. Percentage overlap between repertoires was computed as shared unique clonotypes divided by the size of the smaller repertoire. RTK rarefaction, the Chao1 estimator, and Recon v2.1 estimates of unobserved clonotypes were used to assess repertoire richness. Generation probabilities for all TCRbeta clonotypes obtained by the gDNA method from several donors were computed using OLGA. TCRdb provides this immuneACCESS table in a form limited to in-frame rearrangements. Some clones are lacking; in checked studies, under half of them reflect an unresolved V gene, and why the rest are absent is not known. V, J and clone size reflect that table, while D and trimming were determined from the DNA. For this sample there are 950,000 to 1,300,000 clones; 65% to 75% appear just once. The ten largest clones take up roughly 1.5% of the sample.

This receptor chain uses TRBV28 and TRBJ1-2; D gene: possibly TRBD1, on 5 matching bases. The clonotype was recovered from a man between 18 and 29 years old in good health. Sequencing was done on a sample of memory CD4+ T cells sorted from blood. This specimen's cell subset or site label, interpreted: CD45RA-negative fraction. Here is the DNA: TGTGCCAGCAGAAGACTTCAGGGAGGCTATGGCTACACCTTC. It encodes CASRRLQGGYGYTF.